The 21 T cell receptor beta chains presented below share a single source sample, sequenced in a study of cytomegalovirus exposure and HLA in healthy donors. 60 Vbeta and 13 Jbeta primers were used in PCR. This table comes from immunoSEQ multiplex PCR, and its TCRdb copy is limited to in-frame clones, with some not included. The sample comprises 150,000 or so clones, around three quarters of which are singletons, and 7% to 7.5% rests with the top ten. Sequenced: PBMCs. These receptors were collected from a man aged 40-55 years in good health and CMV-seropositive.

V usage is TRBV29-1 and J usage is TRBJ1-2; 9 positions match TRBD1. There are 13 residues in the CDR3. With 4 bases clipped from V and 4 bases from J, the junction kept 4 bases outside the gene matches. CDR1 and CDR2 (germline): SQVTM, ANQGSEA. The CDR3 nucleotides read TGCAGCGTTGTTATGGGACAGGGCTATGGCTACACCTTC. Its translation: CSVVMGQGYGYTF.

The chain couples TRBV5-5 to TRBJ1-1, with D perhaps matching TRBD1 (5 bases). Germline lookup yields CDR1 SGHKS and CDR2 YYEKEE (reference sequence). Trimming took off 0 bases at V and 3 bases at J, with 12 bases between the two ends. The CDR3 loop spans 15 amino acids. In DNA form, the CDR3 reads TGTGCCAGCAGCTTGGTTCAGGGAAGGTACACTGAAGCTTTCTTT. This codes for CASSLVQGRYTEAFF.

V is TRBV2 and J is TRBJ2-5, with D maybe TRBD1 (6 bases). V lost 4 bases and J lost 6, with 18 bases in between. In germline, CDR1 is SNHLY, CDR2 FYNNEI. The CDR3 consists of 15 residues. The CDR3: CASSGQAGVRQTQYF. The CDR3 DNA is TGTGCCAGCAGTGGACAGGCTGGAGTGAGACAGACCCAGTACTTC.

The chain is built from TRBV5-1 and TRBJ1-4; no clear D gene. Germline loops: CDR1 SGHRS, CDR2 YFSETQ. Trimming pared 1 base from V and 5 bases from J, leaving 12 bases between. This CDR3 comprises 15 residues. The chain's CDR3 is CASSLLGLENEKLFF. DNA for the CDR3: TGCGCCAGCAGCTTGTTAGGACTGGAAAATGAAAAACTGTTTTTT.

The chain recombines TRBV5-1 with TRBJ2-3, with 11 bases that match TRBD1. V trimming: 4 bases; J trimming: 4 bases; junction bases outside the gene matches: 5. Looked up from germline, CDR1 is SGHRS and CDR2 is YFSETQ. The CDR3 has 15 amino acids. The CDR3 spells CASSPGTGGPDTQYF. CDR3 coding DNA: TGCGCCAGCAGCCCCGGGACAGGGGGACCAGATACGCAGTATTTT.

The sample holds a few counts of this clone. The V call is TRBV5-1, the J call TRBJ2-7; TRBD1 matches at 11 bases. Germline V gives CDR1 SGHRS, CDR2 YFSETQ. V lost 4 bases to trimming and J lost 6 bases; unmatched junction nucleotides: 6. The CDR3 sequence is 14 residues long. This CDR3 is CASSPGQGATEQYF. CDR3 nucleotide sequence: TGCGCCAGCAGCCCCGGACAGGGGGCTACCGAGCAGTACTTC. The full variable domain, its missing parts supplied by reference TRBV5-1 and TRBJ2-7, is KAGVTQTPRYLIKTRGQQVTLSCSPISGHRSVSWYQQTPGQGLQFLFEYFSETQRNKGNFPGRFSGRQFSNSRSEMNVSTLELGDSALYLCASSPGQGATEQYFGPGTRLTVT.

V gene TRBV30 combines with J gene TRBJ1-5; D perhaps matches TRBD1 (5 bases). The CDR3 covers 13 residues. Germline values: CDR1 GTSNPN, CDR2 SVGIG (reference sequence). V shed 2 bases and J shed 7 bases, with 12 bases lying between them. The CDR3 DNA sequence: TGTGCCTGGAGTAAGGGGCGGTGGCAGCCCCAGCATTTT. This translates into CAWSKGRWQPQHF.

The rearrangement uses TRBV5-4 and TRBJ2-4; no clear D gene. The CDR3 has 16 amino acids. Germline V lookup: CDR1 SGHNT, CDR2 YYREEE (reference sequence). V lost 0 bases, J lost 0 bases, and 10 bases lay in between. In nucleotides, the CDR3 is TGTGCCAGCAGCTTGGGGTCGGGTCTAGCCAAAAACATTCAGTACTTC. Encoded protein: CASSLGSGLAKNIQYF.

DNA for the CDR3: TGTGCCAGCAGCTTAGATAAGGAGGGGGGGACGAATGAGCAGTTCTTC. Residues: CASSLDKEGGTNEQFF. The rearrangement uses TRBV11-1 and TRBJ2-1, with D possibly matching TRBD2 (7 bases). Germline V gene data show CDR1 as SGHAT and CDR2 as FQDESV (reference sequence). CDR3 size: 16 residues. Between the trimmed V and J ends, which lost 1 base and 7 bases, there was a span of 17 bases.

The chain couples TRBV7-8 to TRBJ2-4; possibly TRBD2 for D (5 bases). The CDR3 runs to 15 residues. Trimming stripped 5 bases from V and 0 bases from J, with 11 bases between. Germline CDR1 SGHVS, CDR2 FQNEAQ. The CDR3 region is CASSHGLLAKNIQYF. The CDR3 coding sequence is TGTGCCAGCAGCCACGGACTGTTAGCCAAAAACATTCAGTACTTC.

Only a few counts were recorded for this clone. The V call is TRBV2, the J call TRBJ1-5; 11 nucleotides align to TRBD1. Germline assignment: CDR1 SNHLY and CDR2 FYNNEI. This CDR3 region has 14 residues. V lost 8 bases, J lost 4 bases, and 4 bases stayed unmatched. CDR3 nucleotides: TGTGCCAGCTCCGGGACAGGGGGAAATCAGCCCCAGCATTTT. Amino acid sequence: CASSGTGGNQPQHF.

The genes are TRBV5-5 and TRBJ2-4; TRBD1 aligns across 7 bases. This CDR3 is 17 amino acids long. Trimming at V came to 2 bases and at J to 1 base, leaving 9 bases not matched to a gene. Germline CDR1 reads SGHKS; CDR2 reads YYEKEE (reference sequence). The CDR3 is CASSFEGAGRAKNIQYF. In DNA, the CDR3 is TGTGCCAGCAGCTTTGAGGGGGCCGGACGGGCCAAAAACATTCAGTACTTC.

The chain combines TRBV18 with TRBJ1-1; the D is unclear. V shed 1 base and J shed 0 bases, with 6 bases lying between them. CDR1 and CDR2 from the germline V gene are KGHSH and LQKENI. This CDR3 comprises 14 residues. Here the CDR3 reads CASSPRGVNTEAFF. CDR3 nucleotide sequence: TGTGCCAGCTCACCACGGGGAGTGAACACTGAAGCTTTCTTT. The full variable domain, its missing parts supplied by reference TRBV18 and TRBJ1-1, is NAGVMQNPRHLVRRRGQEARLRCSPMKGHSHVYWYRQLPEEGLKFMVYLQKENIIDESGMPKERFSAEFPKEGPSILRIQQVVRGDSAAYFCASSPRGVNTEAFFGQGTRLTVV.

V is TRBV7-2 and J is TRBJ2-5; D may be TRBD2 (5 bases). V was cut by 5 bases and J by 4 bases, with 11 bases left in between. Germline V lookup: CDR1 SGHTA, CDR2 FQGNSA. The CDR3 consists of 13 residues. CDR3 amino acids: CASSPRVRETQYF. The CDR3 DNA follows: TGTGCCAGCAGCCCGCGGGTCAGAGAGACCCAGTACTTC.

CDR3 protein: CASSSSLVAGEQYF. CDR3 in DNA: TGTGCCAGCAGCTCCAGCCTAGTGGCGGGGGAGCAGTACTTC. V is TRBV9 and J is TRBJ2-7, with TRBD2 as a possible D gene (6 bases). V lost 4 bases and J 7 bases, leaving 18 bases between the germline ends. This CDR3 has 14 residues. Germline-derived CDR1 and CDR2 are SGDLS and YYNGEE.

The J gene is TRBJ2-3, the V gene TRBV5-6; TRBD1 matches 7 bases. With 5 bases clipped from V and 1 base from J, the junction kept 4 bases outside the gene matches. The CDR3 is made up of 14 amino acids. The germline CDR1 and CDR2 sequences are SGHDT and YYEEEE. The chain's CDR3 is CASRRGLGTDTQYF. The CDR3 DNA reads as TGTGCCAGCAGGAGGGGGCTTGGCACAGATACGCAGTATTTT.

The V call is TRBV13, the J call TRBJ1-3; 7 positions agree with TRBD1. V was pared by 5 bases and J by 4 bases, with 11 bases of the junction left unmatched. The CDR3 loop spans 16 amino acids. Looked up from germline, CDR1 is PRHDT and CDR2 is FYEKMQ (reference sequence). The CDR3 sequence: CASSNRDSFRGNTIYF. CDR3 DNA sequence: TGTGCCAGCAGCAACCGGGACAGTTTTCGGGGAAACACCATATATTTT. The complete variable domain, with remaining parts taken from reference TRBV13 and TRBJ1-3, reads AAGVIQSPRHLIKEKRETATLKCYPIPRHDTVYWYQQGPGQDPQFLISFYEKMQSDKGSIPDRFSAQQFSDYHSELNMSSLELGDSALYFCASSNRDSFRGNTIYFGEGSWLTVV.

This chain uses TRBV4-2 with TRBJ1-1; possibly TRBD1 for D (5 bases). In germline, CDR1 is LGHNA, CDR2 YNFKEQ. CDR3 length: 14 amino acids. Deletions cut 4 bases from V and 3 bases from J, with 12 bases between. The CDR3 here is CASSPPGRDTEAFF. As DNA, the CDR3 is TGTGCCAGCAGCCCCCCAGGGAGGGACACTGAAGCTTTCTTT.

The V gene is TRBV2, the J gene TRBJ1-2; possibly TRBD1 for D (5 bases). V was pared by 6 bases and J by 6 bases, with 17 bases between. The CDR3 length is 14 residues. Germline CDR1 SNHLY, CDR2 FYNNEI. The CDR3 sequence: CASSATGSRNGYTF. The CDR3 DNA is TGTGCCAGCAGCGCTACAGGTTCCCGGAATGGCTACACCTTC. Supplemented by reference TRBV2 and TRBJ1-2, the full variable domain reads EPEVTQTPSHQVTQMGQEVILRCVPISNHLYFYWYRQILGQKVEFLVSFYNNEISEKSEIFDDQFSVERPDGSNFTLKIRSTKLEDSAMYFCASSATGSRNGYTFGSGTRLTVV.

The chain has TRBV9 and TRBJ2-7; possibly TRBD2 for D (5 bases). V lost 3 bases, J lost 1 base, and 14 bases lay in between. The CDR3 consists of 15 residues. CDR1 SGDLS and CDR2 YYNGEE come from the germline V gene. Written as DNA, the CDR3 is TGTGCCAGCAGCGCCTCCCACGGAGGTTCCTACGAGCAGTACTTC. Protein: CASSASHGGSYEQYF.

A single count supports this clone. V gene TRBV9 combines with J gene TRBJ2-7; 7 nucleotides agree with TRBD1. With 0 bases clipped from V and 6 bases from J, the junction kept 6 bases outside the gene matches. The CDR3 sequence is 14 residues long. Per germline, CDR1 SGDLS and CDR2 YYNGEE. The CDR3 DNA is TGTGCCAGCAGCGTAGGGGACAGCCTGGGCGAGCAGTACTTC. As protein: CASSVGDSLGEQYF.